Listed here are 10 T cell receptor beta chains from one sample, sequenced in a study of shared T cell receptors in the human thymus. This table comes from immunoSEQ multiplex PCR, and its TCRdb copy is limited to in-frame clones, with some not included. The sample yields about 730,000 clones, 70% to 90% seen once. The same specimen was also included in a second study, on human thymus T cells.

The sequenced sample consisted of thymocytes. Every receptor here comes from a girl under three years old with a congenital heart defect.

This CDR3 is CASSDPGQDFSGGNTIYF. The DNA for the CDR3 is TGTGCCAGCAGCGACCCGGGACAGGATTTTTCGGGCGGAAACACCATATATTTT. This chain links TRBV7-2 with TRBJ1-3; 8 bases align to TRBD1. V shed 5 bases, J shed 4 bases, and the junction held 16 bases outside the gene matches. The CDR3 has 18 amino acids. CDR1 and CDR2 (germline): SGHTA, FQGNSA.

The rearrangement links TRBV5-1 to TRBJ1-2; D is possibly TRBD1 (5 bases). The CDR3 has 16 amino acids. The ends were cut back, 0 bases at V and 3 bases at J, with 15 bases in the middle. Germline CDR1 is SGHRS and CDR2 is YFSETQ. The CDR3 spells CASSLVGQGLYYGYTF. The CDR3 DNA follows: TGCGCCAGCAGCTTGGTTGGGCAGGGCTTATACTATGGCTACACCTTC. Supplemented by reference TRBV5-1 and TRBJ1-2, the full variable domain reads KAGVTQTPRYLIKTRGQQVTLSCSPISGHRSVSWYQQTPGQGLQFLFEYFSETQRNKGNFPGRFSGRQFSNSRSEMNVSTLELGDSALYLCASSLVGQGLYYGYTFGSGTRLTVV.

This rearrangement joins TRBV10-3 to TRBJ2-7, with 9 bases lining up with TRBD2. This CDR3 has 17 residues. The germline V gene has CDR1 ENHRY and CDR2 SYGVKD. V shed 2 bases and J 3 bases; nucleotides not matched to a gene: 11. For the CDR3, the DNA is TGTGCCATCAGTGAGAAAAAGCGGGGGGCTAAAAACTACGAGCAGTACTTC. It translates to CAISEKKRGAKNYEQYF.

The genes are TRBV5-1 and TRBJ1-1, with no clear D. The CDR3 totals 15 residues. Germline CDR1 and CDR2: SGHRS and YFSETQ. The germline V and J ends were trimmed by 1 base and 1 base, with 11 bases remaining between them. The CDR3 sequence is CASSLFRTGNTEAFF. The CDR3 DNA follows: TGCGCCAGCAGCTTGTTTCGTACGGGGAACACTGAAGCTTTCTTT.

This clone is a singleton in its sample. CDR3 loop: CASSVALRGLPYGYTF. Written as DNA, the CDR3 is TGTGCCAGCAGCGTAGCTTTGAGGGGGCTTCCATATGGCTACACCTTC. The rearrangement links TRBV9 to TRBJ1-2; 7 nucleotides agree with TRBD1. The CDR3 is 16 residues long. Trimming took 0 bases from V and 5 from J; bases not matched to a gene: 10. Germline loops: CDR1 SGDLS, CDR2 YYNGEE.

The chain uses TRBV13 and TRBJ2-1, with TRBD2 as a possible D gene (6 bases). V shed 3 bases and J shed 0 bases, with 12 bases lying between them. Per the germline V gene, CDR1 is PRHDT and CDR2 is FYEKMQ (reference sequence). The CDR3 runs to 16 residues. CDR3 sequence: CASSLRRGPSYNEQFF. In nucleotides, the CDR3 is TGTGCCAGCAGCTTGAGGCGGGGTCCCTCCTACAATGAGCAGTTCTTC.

This clone was seen once. The chain recombines TRBV28 with TRBJ2-2; TRBD1 matches 8 bases. J gave up 1 base and V 10 bases, and 14 bases lay outside the gene matches. Germline V gives CDR1 MDHEN, CDR2 SYDVKM. This CDR3 contains 17 residues. The chain's CDR3 is CATIISTGDRNTGELFF. CDR3 coding DNA: TGTGCCACCATAATCTCGACAGGGGATCGGAACACCGGGGAGCTGTTTTTT.

The V call is TRBV6-1, the J call TRBJ2-7, with 11 bases that match TRBD1. In germline, CDR1 is MNHNS, CDR2 SASEGT. J was trimmed by 5 bases and V by 7 bases; bases with no gene match: 4. The CDR3 loop spans 13 amino acids. DNA of the CDR3: TGTGCCAGCAAGGACAGGGGGCGAAACGAGCAGTACTTC. As protein: CASKDRGRNEQYF.

The genes are TRBV4-3 and TRBJ1-2; weak D call: TRBD1 (5 bases). V was pared by 1 base and J by 5 bases, with 23 bases between. CDR3 length: 18 amino acids. Germline loops: CDR1 LGHNA, CDR2 YSLEER. CDR3 sequence: CASSQGQGLRPNWYGYTF. In nucleotides, the CDR3 is TGCGCCAGCAGCCAAGGTCAGGGTCTCAGACCCAATTGGTATGGCTACACCTTC.

The V and J genes are TRBV9 and TRBJ1-2, with a weak D call TRBD1 (5 bases). CDR1 is SGDLS, CDR2 YYNGEE, per germline. The V and J ends lost 2 bases and 8 bases respectively, with 7 bases between them. This CDR3 has 11 amino acids. As DNA, the CDR3 is TGTGCCAGCAGCGTGGGGGGGGGCTACACCTTC. Amino acids: CASSVGGGYTF. Variable domain in full (rest from reference TRBV9 and TRBJ1-2): DSGVTQTPKHLITATGQRVTLRCSPRSGDLSVYWYQQSLDQGLQFLIQYYNGEERAKGNILERFSAQQFPDLHSELNLSSLELGDSALYFCASSVGGGYTFGSGTRLTVV.